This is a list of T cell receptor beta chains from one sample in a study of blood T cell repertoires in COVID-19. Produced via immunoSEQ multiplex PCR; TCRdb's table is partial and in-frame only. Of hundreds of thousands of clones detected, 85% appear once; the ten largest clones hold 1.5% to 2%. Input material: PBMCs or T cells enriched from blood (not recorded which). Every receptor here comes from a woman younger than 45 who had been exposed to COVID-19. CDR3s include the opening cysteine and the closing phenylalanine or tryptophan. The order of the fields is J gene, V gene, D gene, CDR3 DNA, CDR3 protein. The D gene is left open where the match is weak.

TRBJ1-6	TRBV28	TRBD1	TGTGCCAGCACCCCTGGGACAGCTTATAATTCACCCCTCCACTTT	CASTPGTAYNSPLHF
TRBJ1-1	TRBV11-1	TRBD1	TGTGCCAGCAGCTGGACAGGGGGAGACACTGAAGCTTTCTTT	CASSWTGGDTEAFF
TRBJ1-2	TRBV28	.	TGTGCCAGCAGCCTGGAGTATGGCTACACCTTC	CASSLEYGYTF
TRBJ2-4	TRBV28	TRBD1	TGTGCCAGCAGTTTATCGGACAGGGGAAGGAACATTCAGTACTTC	CASSLSDRGRNIQYF
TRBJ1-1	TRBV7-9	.	TGTGCCAGCAGCTTAGAGCAGGGTAGAGAAGCTTTCTTT	CASSLEQGREAFF
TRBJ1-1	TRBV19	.	TGTGCCAGTAGTAAGCAGGCCCTTATGAACACTGAAGCTTTCTTT	CASSKQALMNTEAFF
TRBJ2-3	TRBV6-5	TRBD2	TGTGCCAGCAGTTACACGGCGGGGGGGCCGGGAGATACGCAGTATTTT	CASSYTAGGPGDTQYF
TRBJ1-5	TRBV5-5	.	TGTGCCAGCAGCTTGGGCCCCGGGGAGCCCCAGCATTTT	CASSLGPGEPQHF
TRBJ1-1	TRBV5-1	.	TGCGCCAGCAGCTTGGATTGGACACGCGAAGCTTTCTTT	CASSLDWTREAFF
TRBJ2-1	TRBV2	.	TGTGCCAGCAGTGAATACTTCCGGCAGGGAGGTAATGAGCAGTTCTTC	CASSEYFRQGGNEQFF
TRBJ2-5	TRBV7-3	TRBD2	TGTGCCAGCAGCTTAGGTCTCTGGTTGACTAGCGGGGTGCAAGAGACCCAGTACTTC	CASSLGLWLTSGVQETQYF